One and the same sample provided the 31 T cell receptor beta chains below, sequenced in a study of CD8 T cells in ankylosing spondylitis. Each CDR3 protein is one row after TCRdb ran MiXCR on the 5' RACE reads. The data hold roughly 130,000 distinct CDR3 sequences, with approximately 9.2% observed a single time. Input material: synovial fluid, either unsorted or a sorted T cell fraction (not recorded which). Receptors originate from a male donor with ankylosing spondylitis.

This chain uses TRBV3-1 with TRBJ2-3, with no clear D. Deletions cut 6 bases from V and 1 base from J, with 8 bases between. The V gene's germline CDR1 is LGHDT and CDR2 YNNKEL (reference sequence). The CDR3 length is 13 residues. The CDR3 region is CASSPRGTDTQYF. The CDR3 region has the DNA TGTGCCAGCAGTCCTCGGGGCACAGATACGCAGTATTTT.

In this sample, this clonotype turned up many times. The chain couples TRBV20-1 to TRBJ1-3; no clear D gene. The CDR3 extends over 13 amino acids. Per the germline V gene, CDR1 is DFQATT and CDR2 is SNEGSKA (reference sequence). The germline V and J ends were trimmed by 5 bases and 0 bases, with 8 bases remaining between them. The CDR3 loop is CSAPGRSGNTIYF. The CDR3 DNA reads TGCAGTGCTCCCGGTCGCTCTGGAAACACCATATATTTT.

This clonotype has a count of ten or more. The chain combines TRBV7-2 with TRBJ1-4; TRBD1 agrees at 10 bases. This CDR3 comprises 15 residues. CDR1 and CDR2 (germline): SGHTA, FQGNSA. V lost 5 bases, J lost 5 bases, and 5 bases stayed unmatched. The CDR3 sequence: CASSDRTGGNEKLFF. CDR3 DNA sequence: TGTGCCAGCAGCGACCGGACAGGGGGGAATGAAAAACTGTTTTTT.

This chain's CDR3 is CATSDRAREDSPLHF. The CDR3 bases are TGTGCCACCAGTGATCGGGCGAGGGAAGATTCACCCCTCCACTTT. V usage is TRBV24-1 and J usage is TRBJ1-6; D remains unclear. The CDR3 runs to 15 residues. In germline, CDR1 is KGHDR, CDR2 SFDVKD. Trimming took 3 bases from V and 8 from J, leaving 13 bases between them.

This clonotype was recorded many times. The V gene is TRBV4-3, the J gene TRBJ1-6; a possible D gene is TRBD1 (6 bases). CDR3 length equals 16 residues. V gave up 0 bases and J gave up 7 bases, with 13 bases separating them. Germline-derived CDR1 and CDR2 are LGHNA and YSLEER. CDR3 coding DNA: TGCGCCAGCAGCCAAGACGGGGGCGCGGGGAATTCACCCCTCCACTTT. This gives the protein CASSQDGGAGNSPLHF.

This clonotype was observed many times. CDR3 residues: CASSQEFGDFYTEAFF. The CDR3 DNA is TGCGCCAGCAGCCAAGAATTCGGGGACTTCTACACTGAAGCTTTCTTT. This chain links TRBV4-3 with TRBJ1-1; D might be TRBD1 (5 bases). V lost 0 bases to trimming and J lost 3 bases, with 14 bases between them. Germline loops: CDR1 LGHNA, CDR2 YSLEER. The CDR3 has 16 amino acids.

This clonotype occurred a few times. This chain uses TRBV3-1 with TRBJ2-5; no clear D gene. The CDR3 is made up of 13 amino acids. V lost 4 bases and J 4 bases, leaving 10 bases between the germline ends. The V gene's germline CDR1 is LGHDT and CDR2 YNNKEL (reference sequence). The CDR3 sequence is CASSRYRRETQYF. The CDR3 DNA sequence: TGTGCCAGCAGCCGATACCGACGAGAGACCCAGTACTTC.

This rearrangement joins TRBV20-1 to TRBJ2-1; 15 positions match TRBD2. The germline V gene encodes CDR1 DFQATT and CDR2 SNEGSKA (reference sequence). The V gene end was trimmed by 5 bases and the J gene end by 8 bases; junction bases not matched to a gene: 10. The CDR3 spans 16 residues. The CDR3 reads CSAARLGLAGGDEQFF. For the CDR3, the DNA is TGCAGTGCTGCCCGTCTGGGACTAGCGGGAGGTGATGAGCAGTTCTTC.

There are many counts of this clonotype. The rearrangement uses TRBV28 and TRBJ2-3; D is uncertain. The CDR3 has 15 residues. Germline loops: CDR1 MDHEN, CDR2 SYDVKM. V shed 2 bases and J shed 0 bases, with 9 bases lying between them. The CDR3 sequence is CASSLRRASTDTQYF. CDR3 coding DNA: TGTGCCAGCAGTTTACGGAGAGCTAGCACAGATACGCAGTATTTT. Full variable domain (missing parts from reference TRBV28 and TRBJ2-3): DVKVTQSSRYLVKRTGEKVFLECVQDMDHENMFWYRQDPGLGLRLIYFSYDVKMKEKGDIPEGYSVSREKKERFSLILESASTNQTSMYLCASSLRRASTDTQYFGPGTRLTVL.

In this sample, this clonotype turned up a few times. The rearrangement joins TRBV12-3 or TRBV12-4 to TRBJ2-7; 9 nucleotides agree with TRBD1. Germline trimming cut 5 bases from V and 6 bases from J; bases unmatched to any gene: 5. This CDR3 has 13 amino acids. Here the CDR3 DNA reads TGTGCCAGCAGTCGGACAGGGGAGGGCGAGCAGTACTTC. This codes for CASSRTGEGEQYF.

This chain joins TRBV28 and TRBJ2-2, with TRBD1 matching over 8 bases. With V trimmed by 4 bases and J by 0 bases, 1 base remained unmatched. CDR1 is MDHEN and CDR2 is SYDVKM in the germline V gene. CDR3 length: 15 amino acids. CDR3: CASSSTGANTGELFF. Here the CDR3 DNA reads TGTGCCAGCAGTTCGACAGGGGCGAACACCGGGGAGCTGTTTTTT.

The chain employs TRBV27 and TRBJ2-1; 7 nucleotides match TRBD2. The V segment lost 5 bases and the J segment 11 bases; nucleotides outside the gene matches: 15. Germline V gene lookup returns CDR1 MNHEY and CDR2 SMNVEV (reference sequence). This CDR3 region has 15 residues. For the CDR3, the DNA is TGTGCCAGCAGTCCCGGGGGGACTGAGCCGGTAAAGCAGTTCTTC. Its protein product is CASSPGGTEPVKQFF.

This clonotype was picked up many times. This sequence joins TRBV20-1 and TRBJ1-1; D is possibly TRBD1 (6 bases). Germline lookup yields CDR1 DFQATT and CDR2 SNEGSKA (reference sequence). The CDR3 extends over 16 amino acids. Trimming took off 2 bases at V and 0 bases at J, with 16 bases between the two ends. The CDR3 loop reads CSARSPPGHLNTEAFF. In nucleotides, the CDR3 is TGCAGTGCTAGATCCCCTCCGGGACACCTGAACACTGAAGCTTTCTTT.

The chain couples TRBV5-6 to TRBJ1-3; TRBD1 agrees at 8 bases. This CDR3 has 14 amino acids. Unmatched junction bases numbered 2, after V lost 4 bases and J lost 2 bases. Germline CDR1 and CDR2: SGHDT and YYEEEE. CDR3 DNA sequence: TGTGCCAGCAGCAGGGACAGGACTGGAAACACCATATATTTT. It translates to CASSRDRTGNTIYF.

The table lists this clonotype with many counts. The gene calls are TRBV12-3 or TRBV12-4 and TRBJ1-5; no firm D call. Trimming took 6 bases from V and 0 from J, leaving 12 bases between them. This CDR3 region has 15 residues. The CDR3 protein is CASSRGRVSNQPQHF. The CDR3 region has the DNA TGTGCCAGCAGCCGAGGACGGGTTAGCAATCAGCCCCAGCATTTT.

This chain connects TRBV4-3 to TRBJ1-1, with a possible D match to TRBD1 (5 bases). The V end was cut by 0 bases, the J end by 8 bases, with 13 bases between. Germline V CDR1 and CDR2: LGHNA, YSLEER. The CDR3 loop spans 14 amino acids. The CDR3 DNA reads TGCGCCAGCAGCCAAGATTGCGTTCGACAGGAAGCTTTCTTT. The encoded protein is CASSQDCVRQEAFF.

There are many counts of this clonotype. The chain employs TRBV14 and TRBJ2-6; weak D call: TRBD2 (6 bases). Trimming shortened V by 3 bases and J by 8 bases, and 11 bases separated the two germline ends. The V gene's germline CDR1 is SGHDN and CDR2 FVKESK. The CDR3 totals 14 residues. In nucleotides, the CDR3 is TGTGCCAGCAGCCAGGGAGGCGGACCCAACGTCCTGACTTTC. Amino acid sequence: CASSQGGGPNVLTF.

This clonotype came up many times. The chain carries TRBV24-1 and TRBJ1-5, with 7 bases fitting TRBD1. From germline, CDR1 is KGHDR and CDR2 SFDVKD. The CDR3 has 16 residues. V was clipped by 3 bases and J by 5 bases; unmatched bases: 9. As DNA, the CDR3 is TGTGCCACCAGTGATCCATCGACAGGGCCGTATCAGCCCCAGCATTTT. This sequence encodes CATSDPSTGPYQPQHF.

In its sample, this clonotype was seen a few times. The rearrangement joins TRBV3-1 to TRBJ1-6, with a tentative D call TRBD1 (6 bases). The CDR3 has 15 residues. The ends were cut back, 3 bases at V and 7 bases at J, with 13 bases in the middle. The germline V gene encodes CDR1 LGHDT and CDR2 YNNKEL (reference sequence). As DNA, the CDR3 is TGTGCCAGCAGCCAGGGTACAGGGACCAATTCACCCCTCCACTTT. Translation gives CASSQGTGTNSPLHF.

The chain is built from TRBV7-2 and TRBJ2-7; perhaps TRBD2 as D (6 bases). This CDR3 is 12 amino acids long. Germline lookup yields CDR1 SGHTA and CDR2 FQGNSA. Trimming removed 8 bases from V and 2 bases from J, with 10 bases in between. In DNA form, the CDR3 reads TGTGCCAGCGGGGGGTGGGCCTACGAGCAGTACTTC. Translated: CASGGWAYEQYF.

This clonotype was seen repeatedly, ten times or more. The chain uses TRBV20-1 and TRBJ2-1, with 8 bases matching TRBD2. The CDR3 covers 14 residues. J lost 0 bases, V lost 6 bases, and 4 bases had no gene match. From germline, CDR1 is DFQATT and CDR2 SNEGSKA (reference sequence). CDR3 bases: TGCAGTGCCCCGGGGGGGGCCTCCTACAATGAGCAGTTCTTC. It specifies CSAPGGASYNEQFF.

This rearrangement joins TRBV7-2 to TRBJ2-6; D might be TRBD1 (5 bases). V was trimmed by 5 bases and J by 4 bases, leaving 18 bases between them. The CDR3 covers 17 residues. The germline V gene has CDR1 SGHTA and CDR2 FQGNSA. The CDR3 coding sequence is TGTGCCAGCAGCCCCCGATCCAGGGCGTCCGGGGCCAACGTCCTGACTTTC. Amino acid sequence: CASSPRSRASGANVLTF.

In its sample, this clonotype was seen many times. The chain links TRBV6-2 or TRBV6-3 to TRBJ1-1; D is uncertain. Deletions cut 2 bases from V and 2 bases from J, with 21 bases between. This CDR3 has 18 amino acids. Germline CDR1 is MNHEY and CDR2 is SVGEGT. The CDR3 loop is CASSYPRNRAVLNTEAFF. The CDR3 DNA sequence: TGTGCCAGCAGTTACCCCCGAAATAGGGCAGTACTTAACACTGAAGCTTTCTTT.

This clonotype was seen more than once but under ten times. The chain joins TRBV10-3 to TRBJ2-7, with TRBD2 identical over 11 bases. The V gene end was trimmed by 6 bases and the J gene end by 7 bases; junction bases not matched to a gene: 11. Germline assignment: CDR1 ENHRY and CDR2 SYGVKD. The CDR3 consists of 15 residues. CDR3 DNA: TGTGCCATCAGGGGATTAGCGGGAGGGCCAGGTGAGCAGTACTTC. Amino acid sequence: CAIRGLAGGPGEQYF.

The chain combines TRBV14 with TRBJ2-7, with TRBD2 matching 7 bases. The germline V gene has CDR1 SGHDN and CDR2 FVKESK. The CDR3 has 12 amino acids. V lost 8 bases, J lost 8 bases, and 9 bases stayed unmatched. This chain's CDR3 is CASGEGVSKQYF. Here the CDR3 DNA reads TGTGCCAGCGGGGAGGGAGTCAGCAAGCAGTACTTC.

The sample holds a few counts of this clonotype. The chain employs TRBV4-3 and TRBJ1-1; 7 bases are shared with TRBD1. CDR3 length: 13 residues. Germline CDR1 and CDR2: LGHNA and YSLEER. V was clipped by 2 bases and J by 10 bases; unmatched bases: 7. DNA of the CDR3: TGCGCCAGCAGCCAAATACGACAGGGAACAGCTTTCTTT. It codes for CASSQIRQGTAFF.

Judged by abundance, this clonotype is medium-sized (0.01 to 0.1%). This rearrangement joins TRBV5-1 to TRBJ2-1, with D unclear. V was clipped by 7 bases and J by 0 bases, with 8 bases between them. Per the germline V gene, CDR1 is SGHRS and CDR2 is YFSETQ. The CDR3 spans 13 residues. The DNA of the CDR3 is TGCGCCAGCTGGCTTGACTCCTACAATGAGCAGTTCTTC. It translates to CASWLDSYNEQFF.

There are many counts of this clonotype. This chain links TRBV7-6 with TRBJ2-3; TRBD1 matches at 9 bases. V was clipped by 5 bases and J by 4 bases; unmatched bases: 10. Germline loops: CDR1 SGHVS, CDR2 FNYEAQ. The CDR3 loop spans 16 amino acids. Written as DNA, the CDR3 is TGTGCCAGCAGCCTAGGACAGGGGTCGATCGCAGATACGCAGTATTTT. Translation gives CASSLGQGSIADTQYF.

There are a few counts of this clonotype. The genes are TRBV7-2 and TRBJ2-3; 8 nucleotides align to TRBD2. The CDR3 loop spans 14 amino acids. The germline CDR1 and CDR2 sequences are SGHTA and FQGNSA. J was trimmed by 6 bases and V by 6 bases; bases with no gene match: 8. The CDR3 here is CASRYSGVYDTQYF. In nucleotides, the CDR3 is TGTGCCAGCAGATATAGCGGGGTTTACGATACGCAGTATTTT.

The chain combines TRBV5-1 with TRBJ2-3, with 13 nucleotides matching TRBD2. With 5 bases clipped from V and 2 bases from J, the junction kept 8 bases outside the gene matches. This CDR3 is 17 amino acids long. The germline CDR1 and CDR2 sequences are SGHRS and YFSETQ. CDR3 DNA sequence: TGCGCCAGCAGTTTGTTAACTAGCGGGAGGGCCACAGATACGCAGTATTTT. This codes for CASSLLTSGRATDTQYF.

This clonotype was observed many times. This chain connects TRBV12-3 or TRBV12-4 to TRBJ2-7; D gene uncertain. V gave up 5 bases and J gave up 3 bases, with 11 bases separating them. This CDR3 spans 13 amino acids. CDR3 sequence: CASSRQTYYEQYF. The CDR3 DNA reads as TGTGCCAGCAGTAGACAAACCTACTACGAGCAGTACTTC.